These 14 T cell receptor beta chains share one sample of origin, sequenced in a study of T cell responses to AZD1222 COVID-19 vaccine. The data were produced by immunoSEQ multiplex PCR, yet TCRdb's version contains in-frame clones alone and is incomplete. The table shows more than 100,000 clones, with roughly 87% occurring only once. Source: peripheral blood, taken 28 days after the second AZD1222 dose. The receptors were sampled from an adult who received the AZD1222 COVID-19 vaccine.

The V and J genes are TRBV9 and TRBJ1-2, with D possibly TRBD1 on 6 matching bases. The V end lost 3 bases, the J end lost 8 bases, and 20 bases lay between the germline ends. The CDR3 loop spans 15 amino acids. The germline gives CDR1 SGDLS, CDR2 YYNGEE. CDR3: CASSGLGNQQGGYTF. DNA for the CDR3: TGTGCCAGCAGCGGACTCGGGAACCAGCAGGGGGGCTACACCTTC.

A single count supports this clone. The chain couples TRBV3-1 (or the pseudogene TRBV3-2) to TRBJ1-4; perhaps TRBD1 as D (5 bases). Germline V gene lookup returns CDR1 LGHDT and CDR2 YNNKEL (reference sequence). V was pared by 6 bases and J by 7 bases, with 18 bases between. The CDR3 loop spans 15 amino acids. Here the CDR3 DNA reads TGTGCCAGCAGACCCCGGGGAGGGGAGACTGAAAAACTGTTTTTT. Protein: CASRPRGGETEKLFF.

This clone was seen just once. The V gene is TRBV6-5, the J gene TRBJ1-5, with D possibly TRBD1 on 6 matching bases. In germline, CDR1 is MNHEY, CDR2 SVGAGI. The CDR3 has 16 amino acids. Between the trimmed V and J ends, which lost 2 bases and 3 bases, there was a span of 14 bases. CDR3 in DNA: TGTGCCAGCAGTTACCCGACAGGTAACGACAATCAGCCCCAGCATTTT. Protein: CASSYPTGNDNQPQHF.

The rearrangement uses TRBV6-5 and TRBJ1-6, with 7 nucleotides matching TRBD1. Germline V CDR1 and CDR2: MNHEY, SVGAGI. The CDR3 is 13 amino acids. The V and J ends lost 8 bases and 10 bases, in that order; junction bases with no gene match: 8. CDR3 sequence: CASSGGFRSPLHF. The DNA of the CDR3 is TGTGCCAGCTCAGGGGGGTTTCGGTCACCCCTCCACTTT.

This chain links TRBV9 with TRBJ2-3, with TRBD1 identical over 11 bases. There are 17 residues in the CDR3. The germline CDR1 and CDR2 sequences are SGDLS and YYNGEE. The J segment lost 4 bases and the V segment lost 2 bases, leaving 9 bases of the junction unmatched. This chain's CDR3 is CASSVRGTGGLADTQYF. CDR3 nucleotides: TGTGCCAGCAGCGTGAGGGGGACAGGGGGATTGGCAGATACGCAGTATTTT.

The chain is built from TRBV6-2 or TRBV6-3 and TRBJ1-2; no clear D. Germline V gene lookup returns CDR1 MNHEY and CDR2 SVGEGT. Trimming left V 4 bases short and J 7 bases short, with 16 bases between. The CDR3 covers 14 residues. DNA for the CDR3: TGTGCCAGCAGTTTTTTAAAGGGAAGCTCTGGCTACACCTTC. As protein: CASSFLKGSSGYTF.

The chain carries TRBV28 and TRBJ1-5; D not certain. The germline gives CDR1 MDHEN, CDR2 SYDVKM. This CDR3 spans 14 amino acids. V gave up 1 base and J gave up 9 bases, with 13 bases separating them. CDR3 sequence (DNA): TGTGCCAGCAGTTTATCCAGGCCCAACGGGCCCCAGCATTTT. This codes for CASSLSRPNGPQHF.

The J gene is TRBJ2-7, the V gene TRBV11-3; the D gene is possibly TRBD2 (5 bases). Per the germline V gene, CDR1 is SGHNT and CDR2 is YENEEA. CDR3 length equals 14 residues. Trimming took off 5 bases at V and 6 bases at J, with 17 bases between the two ends. This CDR3 is CASSPRAFGGEQYF. As DNA, the CDR3 is TGTGCCAGCAGCCCGCGGGCCTTCGGTGGCGAGCAGTACTTC.

This chain connects TRBV11-2 to TRBJ1-1, with TRBD1 identical over 7 bases. The CDR3 sequence is 16 residues long. Losses at the gene ends were 6 bases for V and 4 bases for J; bases not matched to a gene: 14. Germline lookup yields CDR1 SGHAT and CDR2 FQNNGV. This CDR3 is CASRPSALRGSTEAFF. The CDR3 DNA is TGTGCCAGCAGGCCTAGCGCCCTCAGGGGGAGCACTGAAGCTTTCTTT.

The J gene is TRBJ2-2, the V gene TRBV25-1; D may match TRBD1 or TRBD2 (5 bases each). V gave up 4 bases and J gave up 4 bases, with 10 bases separating them. The CDR3 is 14 amino acids. From germline, CDR1 is MGHDK and CDR2 SYGVNS. CDR3 bases: TGTGCCAGCAGTGTAGTGGGACCCACCGGGGAGCTGTTTTTT. Amino acid sequence: CASSVVGPTGELFF.

In DNA, the CDR3 is TGTGCCAGCAGCTTAGTGGGCAGGGCCAACTATGGCTACACCTTC. Amino acid sequence: CASSLVGRANYGYTF. The chain has TRBV13 and TRBJ1-2; D is possibly TRBD1 (5 bases). V lost 1 base and J lost 2, with 11 bases in between. There are 15 residues in the CDR3. Germline V gene data show CDR1 as PRHDT and CDR2 as FYEKMQ (reference sequence). Using reference TRBV13 and TRBJ1-2 for the parts outside the CDR3, the full variable domain is AAGVIQSPRHLIKEKRETATLKCYPIPRHDTVYWYQQGPGQDPQFLISFYEKMQSDKGSIPDRFSAQQFSDYHSELNMSSLELGDSALYFCASSLVGRANYGYTFGSGTRLTVV.

The V call is TRBV29-1, the J call TRBJ1-1; D uncertain. Per germline, CDR1 SQVTM and CDR2 ANQGSEA. Trimming removed 5 bases from V and 7 bases from J, with 17 bases in between. CDR3 length: 13 amino acids. CDR3: CSVNNLGRSEAFF. Written as DNA, the CDR3 is TGCAGCGTTAATAACCTGGGAAGGAGTGAAGCTTTCTTT. Using reference TRBV29-1 and TRBJ1-1 for the parts outside the CDR3, the full variable domain is SAVISQKPSRDICQRGTSLTIQCQVDSQVTMMFWYRQQPGQSLTLIATANQGSEATYESGFVIDKFPISRPNLTFSTLTVSNMSPEDSSIYLCSVNNLGRSEAFFGQGTRLTVV.

This clone showed up just once. This chain links TRBV4-3 with TRBJ1-1; D remains ambiguous. The ends were cut back, 0 bases at V and 11 bases at J, with 13 bases in the middle. The CDR3 is 13 residues long. Looked up from germline, CDR1 is LGHNA and CDR2 is YSLEER. CDR3 in amino acids: CASSQELWLWAFF. In nucleotides, the CDR3 is TGCGCCAGCAGCCAAGAGTTGTGGTTGTGGGCTTTCTTT.

The chain employs TRBV18 and TRBJ2-7; 7 bases line up with TRBD1. This CDR3 has 18 amino acids. The germline V gene has CDR1 KGHSH and CDR2 LQKENI. Trimming took 3 bases from V and 2 from J; bases not matched to a gene: 16. The CDR3 DNA is TGTGCCAGCTCACCTCGTGGCCCCGCCGGGACAGATACCTACGAGCAGTACTTC. Translating gives CASSPRGPAGTDTYEQYF.